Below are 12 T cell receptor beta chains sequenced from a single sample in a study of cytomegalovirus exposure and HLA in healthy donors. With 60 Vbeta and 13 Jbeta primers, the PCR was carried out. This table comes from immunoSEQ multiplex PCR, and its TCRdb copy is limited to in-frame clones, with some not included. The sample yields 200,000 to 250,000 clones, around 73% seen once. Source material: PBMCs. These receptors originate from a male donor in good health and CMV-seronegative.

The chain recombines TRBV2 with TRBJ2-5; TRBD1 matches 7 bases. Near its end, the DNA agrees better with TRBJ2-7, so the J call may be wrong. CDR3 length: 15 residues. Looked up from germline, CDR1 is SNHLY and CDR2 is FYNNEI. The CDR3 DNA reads TGTGCCAGCAGTGAAAGGGTGTCAGGGGGCTACGAGCAGTACTTC. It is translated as CASSERVSGGYEQYF.

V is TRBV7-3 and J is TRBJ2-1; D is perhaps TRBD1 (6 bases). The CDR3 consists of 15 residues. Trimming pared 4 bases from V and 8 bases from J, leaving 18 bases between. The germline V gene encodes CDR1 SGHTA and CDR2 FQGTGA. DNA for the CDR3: TGTGCCAGCAGCTCATCGGGACACCCGAGAGATGAGCAGTTCTTC. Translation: CASSSSGHPRDEQFF.

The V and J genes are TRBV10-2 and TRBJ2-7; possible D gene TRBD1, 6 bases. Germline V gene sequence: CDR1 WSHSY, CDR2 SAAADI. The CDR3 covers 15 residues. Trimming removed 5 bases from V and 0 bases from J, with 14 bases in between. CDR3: CASSSLTGSSYEQYF. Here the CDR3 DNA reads TGCGCCAGCAGTTCGTTAACAGGGAGCTCCTACGAGCAGTACTTC.

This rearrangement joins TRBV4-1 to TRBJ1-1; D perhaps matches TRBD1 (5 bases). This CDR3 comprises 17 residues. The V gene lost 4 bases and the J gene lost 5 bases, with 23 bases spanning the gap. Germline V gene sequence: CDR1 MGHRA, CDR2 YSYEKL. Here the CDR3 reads CASSPYFGGRAGTEAFF. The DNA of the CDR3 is TGCGCCAGCAGCCCCTACTTCGGGGGTCGAGCGGGGACTGAAGCTTTCTTT.

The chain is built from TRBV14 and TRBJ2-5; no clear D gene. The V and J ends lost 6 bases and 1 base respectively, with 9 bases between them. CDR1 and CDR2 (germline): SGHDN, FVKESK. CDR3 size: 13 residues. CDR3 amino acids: CASSHFLQETQYF. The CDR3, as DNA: TGTGCCAGCAGTCACTTCCTCCAAGAGACCCAGTACTTC.

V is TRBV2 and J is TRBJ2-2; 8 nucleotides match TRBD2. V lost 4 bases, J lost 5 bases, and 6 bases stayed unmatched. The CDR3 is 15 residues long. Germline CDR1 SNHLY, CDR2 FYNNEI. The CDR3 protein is CASSVGGGGTGELFF. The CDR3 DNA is TGTGCCAGCAGTGTCGGGGGGGGCGGGACCGGGGAGCTGTTTTTT.

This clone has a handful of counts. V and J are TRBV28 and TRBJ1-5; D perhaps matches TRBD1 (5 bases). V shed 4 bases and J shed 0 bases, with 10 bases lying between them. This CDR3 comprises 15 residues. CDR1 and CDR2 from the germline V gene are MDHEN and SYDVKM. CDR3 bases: TGTGCCAGCAGTTGGAGGGGTTATAGCAATCAGCCCCAGCATTTT. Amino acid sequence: CASSWRGYSNQPQHF.

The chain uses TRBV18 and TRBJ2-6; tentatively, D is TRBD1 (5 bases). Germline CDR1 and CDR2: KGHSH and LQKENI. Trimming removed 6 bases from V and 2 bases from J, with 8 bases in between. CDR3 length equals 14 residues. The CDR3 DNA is TGTGCCAGCTCGGCGGACACTGGGGCCAACGTCCTGACTTTC. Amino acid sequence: CASSADTGANVLTF.

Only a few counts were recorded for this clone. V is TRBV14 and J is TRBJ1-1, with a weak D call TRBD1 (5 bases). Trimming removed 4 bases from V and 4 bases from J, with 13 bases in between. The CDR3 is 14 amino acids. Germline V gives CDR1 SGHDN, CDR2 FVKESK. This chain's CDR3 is CASSPRDYGTEAFF. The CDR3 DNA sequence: TGTGCCAGCAGCCCCAGGGACTATGGCACTGAAGCTTTCTTT.

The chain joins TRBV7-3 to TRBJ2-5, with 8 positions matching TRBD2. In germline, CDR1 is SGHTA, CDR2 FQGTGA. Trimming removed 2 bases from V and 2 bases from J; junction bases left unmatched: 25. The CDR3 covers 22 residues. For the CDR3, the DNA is TGTGCCAGCAGCTTACACGGGGACCCCCTTTCTAACGGGAGGGCCGGGCAAGAGACCCAGTACTTC. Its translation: CASSLHGDPLSNGRAGQETQYF.

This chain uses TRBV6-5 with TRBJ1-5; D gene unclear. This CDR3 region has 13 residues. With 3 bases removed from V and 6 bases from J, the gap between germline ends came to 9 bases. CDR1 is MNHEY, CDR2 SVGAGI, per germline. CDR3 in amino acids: CASSYSFGQPQHF. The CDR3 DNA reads TGTGCCAGCAGTTATTCGTTCGGTCAGCCCCAGCATTTT.

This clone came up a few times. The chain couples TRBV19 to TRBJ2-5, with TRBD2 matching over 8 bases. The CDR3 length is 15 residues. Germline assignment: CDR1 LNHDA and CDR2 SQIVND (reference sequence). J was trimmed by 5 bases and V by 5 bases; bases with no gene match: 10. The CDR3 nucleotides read TGTGCCAGTAGTCCCCCGAGCGGGAGACGGGAGACCCAGTACTTC. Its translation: CASSPPSGRRETQYF.